The clone carrying this TCR beta chain was observed a handful of times. Germline CDR1 MNHNS, CDR2 SASEGT. This CDR3 is built from 15 residues. V lost 2 bases and J lost 9; bases outside the gene matches: 8. The data derive from a study of blood T cell repertoires in COVID-19. Turning to the study itself: Some COVID-19 samples were acute and others convalescent; all came from the United States, Italy and Spain. Sources were T cells, B-cell-depleted T cells, or PBMCs; the material itself was cDNA or gDNA.

Authors' processing steps: Amplifying reference gene primers gave estimates of nucleated cell counts. Here immunoSEQ multiplex PCR was the method, and the copy in TCRdb shows in-frame clones only, minus some. The DNA gave D and trimming, while V, J and clone size come from that table. The sample has around 300,000 clones; approximately 88% are singletons. Sequencing was carried out using peripheral blood. This rearrangement joins TRBV6-1 to TRBJ2-1; 9 nucleotides match TRBD2. This receptor was taken from a man between 18 and 35 years old with active or convalescent COVID-19. The CDR3 protein is CASSESGGGASEQFF. The CDR3 bases are TGTGCCAGCAGTGAATCAGGCGGGGGGGCCAGTGAGCAGTTCTTC.